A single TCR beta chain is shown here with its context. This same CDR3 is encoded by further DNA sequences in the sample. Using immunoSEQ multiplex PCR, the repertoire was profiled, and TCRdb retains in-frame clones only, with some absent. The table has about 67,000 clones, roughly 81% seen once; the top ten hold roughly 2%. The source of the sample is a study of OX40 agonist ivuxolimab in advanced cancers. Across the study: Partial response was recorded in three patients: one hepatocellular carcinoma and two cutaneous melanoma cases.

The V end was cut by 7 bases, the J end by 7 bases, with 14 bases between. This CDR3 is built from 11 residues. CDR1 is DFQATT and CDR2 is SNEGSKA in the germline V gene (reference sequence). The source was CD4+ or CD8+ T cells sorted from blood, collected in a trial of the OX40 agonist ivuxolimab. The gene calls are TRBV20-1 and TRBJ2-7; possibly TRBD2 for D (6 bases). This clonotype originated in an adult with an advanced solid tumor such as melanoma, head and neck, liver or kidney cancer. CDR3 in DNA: TGCAGTGGGGCTGCTGGGACTGAGCAGTACTTC. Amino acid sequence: CSGAAGTEQYF.